This T cell receptor (beta chain) was recorded in a study of CD8+ T cells in alopecia areata. Study-wide context: Treated patients took oral tofacitinib at 5 to 10 mg twice daily. Study-level findings and limits: In blood and scalp, many expanded lesional clones persisted during tofacitinib.

Specified treatment: oral pan-JAK inhibitor, 5-10 mg twice daily. Obtained from alopecia areata patients were lesional scalp punch biopsies along with peripheral blood. Separation by sorting yielded CD4+ and CD8+ T cells from PBMCs. The V and J ends lost 4 bases and 3 bases, in that order; junction bases with no gene match: 6. The CDR3 has 15 amino acids. Germline lookup yields CDR1 SEHNR and CDR2 FQNEAQ (reference sequence). About this clone: Its specificity is unknown.

RNA was extracted and reverse transcribed into cDNA as the sequencing template. Sequenced by immunoSEQ multiplex PCR; TCRdb stores in-frame clones only, minus some. The sample lists roughly 200,000 clones; around two fifths were seen once. The sample consisted of CD4+ T cells sorted from blood, taken at approximately week 31, from a patient treated with tofacitinib. This clonotype originated in a human donor with alopecia areata. The gene calls are TRBV7-9 and TRBJ1-2; 9 bases are a match to TRBD1. The CDR3 coding sequence is TGTGCCAGCAGCTCACCGGGACAGGGTGACTATGGCTACACCTTC. Translation: CASSSPGQGDYGYTF.